The entry below gives a single T cell receptor (beta chain) sequence along with its context. What it binds is unknown. The CDR3 has 15 amino acids. The germline V gene encodes CDR1 LGHDT and CDR2 YNNKEL (reference sequence). V lost 3 bases and J lost 1, with 12 bases in between. The data were obtained in a study of early T cells in non-severe SARS-CoV-2 infection. The wider study: Sequencing of bulk RNA from unsorted whole blood was done, without chain pairing. Study conclusions and caveats: Database matching using VDJdb favored anti-spike CD8 responses, with private and CD4 specificities left missing.

Individual cDNA molecules were tagged with unique molecular identifiers. TCRdb re-called the 5' RACE reads with MiXCR, one entry per CDR3 protein. The table lists tens of thousands of distinct CDR3 sequences, 12% of them singletons. The sample comprised whole blood. This receptor was identified in an adult who was a healthcare worker with PCR-confirmed SARS-CoV-2 infection or an uninfected control (not recorded which). The V gene is TRBV3-1, the J gene TRBJ1-2, with unresolved D. DNA of the CDR3: TGTGCCAGCAGCCAGGTCCAGCGTCTTAACTATGGCTACACCTTC. Translation: CASSQVQRLNYGYTF.